The T cell receptor (beta chain) described here comes from a study of CD8 T cells in ankylosing spondylitis. General observations from the study: Characteristic of ankylosing spondylitis blood, it appeared, was a TCR beta motif comprising eight highly homologous variants. Clones tied to disease were said to be significantly enriched in matched ankylosing spondylitis synovial fluid. Reactive arthritis synovial fluid and blood were previously reported to contain some motif variants.

Many counts were recorded for this clonotype. Its specificity is unknown. TCRdb reprocessed the 5' RACE reads with MiXCR, giving one entry per CDR3 protein. The table lists 450,000 to 550,000 distinct CDR3 sequences, about 5% of them singletons. The CDR3 length is 12 residues. Germline lookup yields CDR1 DFQATT and CDR2 SNEGSKA (reference sequence). V shed 7 bases and J shed 1 base, with 10 bases lying between them. This chain links TRBV20-1 with TRBJ1-1, with D unresolved. The receptor comes from a male donor with ankylosing spondylitis. Sequencing used blood, either unsorted or a sorted T cell fraction (not recorded which). The CDR3 DNA follows: TGCAGTGGCAGAAAGGAGAACACTGAAGCTTTCTTT. This translates into CSGRKENTEAFF.